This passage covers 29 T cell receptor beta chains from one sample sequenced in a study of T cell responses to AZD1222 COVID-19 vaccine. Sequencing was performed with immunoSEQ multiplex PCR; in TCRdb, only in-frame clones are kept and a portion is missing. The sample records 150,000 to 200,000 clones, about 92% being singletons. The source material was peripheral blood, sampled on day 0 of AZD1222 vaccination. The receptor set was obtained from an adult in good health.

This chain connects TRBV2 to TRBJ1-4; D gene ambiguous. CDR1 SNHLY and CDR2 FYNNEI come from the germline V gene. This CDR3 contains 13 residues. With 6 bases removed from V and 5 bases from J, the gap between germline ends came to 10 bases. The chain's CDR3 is CASSPDPNEKLFF. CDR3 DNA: TGTGCCAGCAGCCCGGACCCCAATGAAAAACTGTTTTTT.

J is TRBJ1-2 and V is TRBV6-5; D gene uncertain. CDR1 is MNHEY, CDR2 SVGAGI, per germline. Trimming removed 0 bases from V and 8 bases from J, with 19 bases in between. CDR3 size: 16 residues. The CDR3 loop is CASSYSMRRLGFGYTF. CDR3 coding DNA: TGTGCCAGCAGTTACTCGATGCGCAGGTTGGGGTTCGGCTACACCTTC.

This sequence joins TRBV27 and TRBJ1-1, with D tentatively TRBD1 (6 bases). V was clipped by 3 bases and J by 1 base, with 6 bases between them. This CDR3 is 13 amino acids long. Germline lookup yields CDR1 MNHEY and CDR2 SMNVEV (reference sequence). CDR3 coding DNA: TGTGCCAGCAGTTTCAGGGGGAACACTGAAGCTTTCTTT. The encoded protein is CASSFRGNTEAFF.

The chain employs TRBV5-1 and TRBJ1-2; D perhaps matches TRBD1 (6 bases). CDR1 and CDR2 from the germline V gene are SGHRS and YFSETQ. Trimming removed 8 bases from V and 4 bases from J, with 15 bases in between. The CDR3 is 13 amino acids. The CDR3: CASKQGNGYGYTF. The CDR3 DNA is TGCGCCAGTAAACAGGGTAACGGCTATGGCTACACCTTC.

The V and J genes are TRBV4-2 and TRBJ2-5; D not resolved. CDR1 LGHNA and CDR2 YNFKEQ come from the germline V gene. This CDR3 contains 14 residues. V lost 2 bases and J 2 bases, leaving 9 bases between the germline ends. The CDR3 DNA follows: TGTGCCAGCAGCCAAATCGTGAATCAAGAGACCCAGTACTTC. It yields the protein CASSQIVNQETQYF.

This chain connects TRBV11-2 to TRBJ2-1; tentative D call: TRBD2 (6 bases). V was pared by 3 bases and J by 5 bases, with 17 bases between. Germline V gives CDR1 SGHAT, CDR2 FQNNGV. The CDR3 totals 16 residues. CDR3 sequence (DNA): TGTGCCAGCAGCTTGCCGTCGACTAGTCGGAACAATGAGCAGTTCTTC. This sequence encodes CASSLPSTSRNNEQFF.

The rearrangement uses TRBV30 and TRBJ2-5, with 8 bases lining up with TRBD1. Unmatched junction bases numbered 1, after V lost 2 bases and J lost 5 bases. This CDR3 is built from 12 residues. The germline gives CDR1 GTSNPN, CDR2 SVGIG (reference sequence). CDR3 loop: CAWSQGAETQYF. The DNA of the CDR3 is TGTGCCTGGAGTCAGGGGGCTGAGACCCAGTACTTC.

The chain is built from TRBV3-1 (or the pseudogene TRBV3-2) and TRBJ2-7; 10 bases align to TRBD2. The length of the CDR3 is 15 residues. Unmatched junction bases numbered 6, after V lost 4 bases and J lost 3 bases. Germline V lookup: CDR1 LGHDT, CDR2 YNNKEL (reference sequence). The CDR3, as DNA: TGTGCCAGCAGCCCGTCCTGGACTAGCGGCTACGAGCAGTACTTC. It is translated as CASSPSWTSGYEQYF.

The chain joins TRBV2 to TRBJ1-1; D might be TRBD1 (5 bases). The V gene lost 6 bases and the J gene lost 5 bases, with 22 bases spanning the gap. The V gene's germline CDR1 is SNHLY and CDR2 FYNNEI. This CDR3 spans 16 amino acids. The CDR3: CASSAGGGRVGTEAFF. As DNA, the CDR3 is TGTGCCAGCAGCGCCGGGGGAGGCAGGGTTGGGACTGAAGCTTTCTTT.

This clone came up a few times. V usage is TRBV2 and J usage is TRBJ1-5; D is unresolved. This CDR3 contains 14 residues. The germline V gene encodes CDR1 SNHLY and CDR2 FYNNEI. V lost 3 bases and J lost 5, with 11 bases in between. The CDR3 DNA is TGTGCCAGCAGTGACAGTGGAGGGCATCAGCCCCAGCATTTT. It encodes CASSDSGGHQPQHF.

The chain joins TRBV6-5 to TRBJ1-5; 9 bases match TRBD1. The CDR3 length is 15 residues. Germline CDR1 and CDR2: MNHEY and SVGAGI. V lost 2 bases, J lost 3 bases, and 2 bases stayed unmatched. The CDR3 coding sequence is TGTGCCAGCAGTTACGGGACAGGGCACAATCAGCCCCAGCATTTT. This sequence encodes CASSYGTGHNQPQHF.

The CDR3 spells CASSLTGTSGGASLNEQFF. The DNA for the CDR3 is TGTGCCAGCAGTTTGACCGGGACTAGCGGGGGGGCCAGTCTTAATGAGCAGTTCTTC. The rearrangement uses TRBV27 and TRBJ2-1; 16 positions match TRBD2. The junction had 12 bases not matched to a gene; V was cut back by 3 bases and J by 7 bases. Germline V CDR1 and CDR2: MNHEY, SMNVEV (reference sequence). CDR3 length: 19 residues.

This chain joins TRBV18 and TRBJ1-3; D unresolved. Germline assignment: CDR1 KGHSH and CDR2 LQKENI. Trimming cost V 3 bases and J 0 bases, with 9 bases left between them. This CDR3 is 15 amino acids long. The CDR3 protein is CASSPSSVSGNTIYF. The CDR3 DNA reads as TGTGCCAGCTCACCGTCGAGCGTCTCTGGAAACACCATATATTTT.

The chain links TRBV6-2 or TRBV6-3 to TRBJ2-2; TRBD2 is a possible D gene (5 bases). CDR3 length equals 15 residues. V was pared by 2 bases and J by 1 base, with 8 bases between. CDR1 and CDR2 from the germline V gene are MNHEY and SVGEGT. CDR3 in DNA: TGTGCCAGCAGTTACACTAGGAAGAACACCGGGGAGCTGTTTTTT. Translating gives CASSYTRKNTGELFF.

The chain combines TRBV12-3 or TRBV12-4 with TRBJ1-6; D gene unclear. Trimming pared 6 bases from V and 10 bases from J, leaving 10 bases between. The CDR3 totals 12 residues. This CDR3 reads CASSTNRSPLHF. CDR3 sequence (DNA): TGTGCCAGCAGCACAAACAGATCACCCCTCCACTTT.

CDR3 residues: CASSFRLARSDTQYF. The CDR3, as DNA: TGTGCCAGCAGCTTCCGGCTAGCCCGCTCAGATACGCAGTATTTT. The rearrangement joins TRBV11-2 to TRBJ2-3; D is perhaps TRBD2 (5 bases). Between the trimmed V and J ends, which lost 3 bases and 4 bases, there was a span of 14 bases. Germline CDR1 and CDR2: SGHAT and FQNNGV. The CDR3 spans 15 residues.

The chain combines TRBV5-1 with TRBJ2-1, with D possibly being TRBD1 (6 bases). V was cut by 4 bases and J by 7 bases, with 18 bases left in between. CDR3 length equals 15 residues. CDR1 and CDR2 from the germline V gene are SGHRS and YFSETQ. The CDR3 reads CASSIPLTGVNEQFF. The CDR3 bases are TGCGCCAGCAGCATCCCCCTGACAGGAGTTAATGAGCAGTTCTTC.

CDR3 coding DNA: TGCAGCGTTGAAGAAAACAATGAGCAGTTCTTC. Amino acids: CSVEENNEQFF. The rearrangement links TRBV29-1 to TRBJ2-1; no clear D gene. The CDR3 is 11 residues long. Germline CDR1 is SQVTM and CDR2 is ANQGSEA. V was cut by 0 bases and J by 5 bases, with 2 bases left in between.

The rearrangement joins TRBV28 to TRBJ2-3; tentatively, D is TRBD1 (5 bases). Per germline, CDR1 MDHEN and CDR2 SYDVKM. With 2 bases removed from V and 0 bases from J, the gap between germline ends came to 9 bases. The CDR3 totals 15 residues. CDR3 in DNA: TGTGCCAGCAGTTTAGCCAGGGCGAGCACAGATACGCAGTATTTT. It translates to CASSLARASTDTQYF.

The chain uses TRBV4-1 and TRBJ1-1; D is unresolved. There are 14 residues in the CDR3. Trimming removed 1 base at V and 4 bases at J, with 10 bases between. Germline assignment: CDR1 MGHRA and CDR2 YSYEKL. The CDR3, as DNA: TGCGCCAGCAGCCAAGCTGGGGATGTCACTGAAGCTTTCTTT. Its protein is CASSQAGDVTEAFF.

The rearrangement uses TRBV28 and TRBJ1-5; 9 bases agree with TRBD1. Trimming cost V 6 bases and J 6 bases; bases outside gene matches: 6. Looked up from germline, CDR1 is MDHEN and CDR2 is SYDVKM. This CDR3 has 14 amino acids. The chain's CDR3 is CASRAGTGPQPQHF. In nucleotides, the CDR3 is TGTGCCAGCAGGGCCGGGACAGGGCCTCAGCCCCAGCATTTT. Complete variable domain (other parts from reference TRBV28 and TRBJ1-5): DVKVTQSSRYLVKRTGEKVFLECVQDMDHENMFWYRQDPGLGLRLIYFSYDVKMKEKGDIPEGYSVSREKKERFSLILESASTNQTSMYLCASRAGTGPQPQHFGDGTRLSIL.

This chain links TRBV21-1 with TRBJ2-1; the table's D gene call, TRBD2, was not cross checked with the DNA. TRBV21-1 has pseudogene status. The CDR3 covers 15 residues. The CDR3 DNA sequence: TGTGCCAGCAGCAAAGGGAGGGACTCCTACAATGAGCAGTTCTTC. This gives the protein CASSKGRDSYNEQFF.

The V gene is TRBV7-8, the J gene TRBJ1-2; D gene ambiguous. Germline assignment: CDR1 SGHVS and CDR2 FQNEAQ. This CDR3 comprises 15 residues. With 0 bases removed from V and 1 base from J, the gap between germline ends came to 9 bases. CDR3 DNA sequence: TGTGCCAGCAGCTTAGCGCCCAGGAGTAACTATGGCTACACCTTC. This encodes CASSLAPRSNYGYTF.

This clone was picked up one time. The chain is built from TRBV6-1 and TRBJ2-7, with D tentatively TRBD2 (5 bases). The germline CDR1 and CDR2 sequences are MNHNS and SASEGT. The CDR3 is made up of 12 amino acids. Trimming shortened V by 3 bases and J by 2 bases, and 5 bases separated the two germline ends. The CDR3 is CASSDGAYEQYF. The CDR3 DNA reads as TGTGCCAGCAGTGACGGGGCCTACGAGCAGTACTTC.

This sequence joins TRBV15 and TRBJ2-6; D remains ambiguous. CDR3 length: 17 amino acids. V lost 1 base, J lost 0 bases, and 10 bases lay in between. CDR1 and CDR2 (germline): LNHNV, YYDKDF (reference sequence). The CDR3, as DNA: TGTGCCACCAGCAGAGGATACGAAGGCTCTGGGGCCAACGTCCTGACTTTC. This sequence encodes CATSRGYEGSGANVLTF.

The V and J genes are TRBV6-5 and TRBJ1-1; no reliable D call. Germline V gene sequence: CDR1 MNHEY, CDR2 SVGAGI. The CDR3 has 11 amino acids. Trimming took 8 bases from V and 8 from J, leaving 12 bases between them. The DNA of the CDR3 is TGTGCCAGCTTCCGACCGATGGAAGCTTTCTTT. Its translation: CASFRPMEAFF.

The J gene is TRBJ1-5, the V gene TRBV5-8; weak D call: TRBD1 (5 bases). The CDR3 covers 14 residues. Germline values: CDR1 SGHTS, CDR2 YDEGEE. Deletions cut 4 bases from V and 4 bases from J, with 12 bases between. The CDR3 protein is CASSPGRWNQPQHF. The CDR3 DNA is TGTGCCAGCAGCCCGGGACGGTGGAATCAGCCCCAGCATTTT.

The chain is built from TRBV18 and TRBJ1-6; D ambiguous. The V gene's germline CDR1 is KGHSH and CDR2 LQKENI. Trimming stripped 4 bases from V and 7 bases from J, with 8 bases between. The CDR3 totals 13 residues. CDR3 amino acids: CASSQLENSPLHF. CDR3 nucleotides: TGTGCCAGCTCACAACTCGAGAATTCACCCCTCCACTTT.

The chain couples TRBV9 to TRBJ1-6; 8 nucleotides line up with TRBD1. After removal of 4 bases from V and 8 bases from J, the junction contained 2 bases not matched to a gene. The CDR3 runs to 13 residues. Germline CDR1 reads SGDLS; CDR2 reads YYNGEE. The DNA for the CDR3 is TGTGCCAGCAGCACAGGGGGTCATTCACCCCTCCACTTT. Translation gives CASSTGGHSPLHF.